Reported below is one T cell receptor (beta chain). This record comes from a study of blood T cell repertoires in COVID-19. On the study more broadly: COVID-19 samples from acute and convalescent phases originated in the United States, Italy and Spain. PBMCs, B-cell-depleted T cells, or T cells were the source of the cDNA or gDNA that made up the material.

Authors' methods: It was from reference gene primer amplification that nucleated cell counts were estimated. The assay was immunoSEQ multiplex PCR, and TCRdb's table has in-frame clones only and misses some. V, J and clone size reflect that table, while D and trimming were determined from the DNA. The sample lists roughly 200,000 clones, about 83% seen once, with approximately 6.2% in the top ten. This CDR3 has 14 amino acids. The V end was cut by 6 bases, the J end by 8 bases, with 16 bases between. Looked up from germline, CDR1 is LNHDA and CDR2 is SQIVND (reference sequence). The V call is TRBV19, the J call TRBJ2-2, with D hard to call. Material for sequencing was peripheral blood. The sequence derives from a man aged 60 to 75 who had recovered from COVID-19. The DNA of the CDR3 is TGTGCCAGTAGGCAACGAGAACTCGCGGGGGAGCTGTTTTTT. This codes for CASRQRELAGELFF.